The present T cell receptor beta chain was sequenced within a study of T cell responses to AZD1222 COVID-19 vaccine. Germline assignment: CDR1 LNHDA and CDR2 SQIVND (reference sequence). V lost 4 bases to trimming and J lost 2 bases; unmatched junction nucleotides: 7. There are 16 residues in the CDR3. Repertoires were generated with immunoSEQ multiplex PCR, while TCRdb's copy carries only in-frame clones and drops some. The table records roughly 86,000 clones, approximately 92% of them present only once. The sequence came from an adult in good health. This sequence joins TRBV19 and TRBJ1-5; 8 nucleotides match TRBD1. The starting material was peripheral blood, obtained on day 0 of AZD1222 vaccination. DNA of the CDR3: TGTGCCAGTAGTACAACGGACAGGGTAGGCAATCAGCCCCAGCATTTT. Translated: CASSTTDRVGNQPQHF.